These 8 T cell receptor beta chains were sequenced from one sample in a study of PD-1 blockade in classical Hodgkin lymphoma. With no exception, relapse followed autologous stem cell transplantation in all patients, and brentuximab vedotin exposure varied. Here immunoSEQ multiplex PCR was the method, and the copy in TCRdb shows in-frame clones only, minus some. The data show 55,000 to 75,000 clones, roughly 91% seen once. Specimen: peripheral blood mononuclear cells (PBMCs), collected at baseline. These receptors were taken from a human donor with classical Hodgkin lymphoma.

This rearrangement joins TRBV4-2 to TRBJ2-5, with D hard to call. V was trimmed by 1 base and J by 2 bases, leaving 8 bases between them. The CDR3 runs to 14 residues. Germline CDR1 is LGHNA and CDR2 is YNFKEQ. DNA for the CDR3: TGTGCCAGCAGCCAAGTAGCAGATCAAGAGACCCAGTACTTC. Its translation: CASSQVADQETQYF.

The V gene is TRBV7-2, the J gene TRBJ2-1; TRBD2 might be the D (5 bases). CDR3 length equals 11 residues. V lost 3 bases to trimming and J lost 10 bases, with 7 bases between them. Germline CDR1 SGHTA, CDR2 FQGNSA. For the CDR3, the DNA is TGTGCCAGCAGCTTGGGAGCGGAGCAGTTCTTC. It specifies CASSLGAEQFF.

The gene calls are TRBV6-1 and TRBJ2-2; TRBD1 aligns across 9 bases. The trim removed 2 bases at V and 6 bases at J, leaving 13 bases unmatched. The CDR3 runs to 18 residues. Per the germline V gene, CDR1 is MNHNS and CDR2 is SASEGT. CDR3 region: CASSEQLSGGQGSGELFF. DNA of the CDR3: TGTGCCAGCAGTGAACAACTGTCCGGTGGACAGGGGTCCGGGGAGCTGTTTTTT.

The chain employs TRBV19 and TRBJ1-3; no definite D call. Germline loops: CDR1 LNHDA, CDR2 SQIVND (reference sequence). The V gene lost 6 bases and the J gene lost 3 bases, with 18 bases spanning the gap. This CDR3 has 16 residues. Here the CDR3 DNA reads TGTGCCAGTAGCGGGATACGGGCGTCTAATGGAAACACCATATATTTT. Its protein product is CASSGIRASNGNTIYF. The full variable domain, completed using reference TRBV19 and TRBJ1-3, is DGGITQSPKYLFRKEGQNVTLSCEQNLNHDAMYWYRQDPGQGLRLIYYSQIVNDFQKGDIAEGYSVSREKKESFPLTVTSAQKNPTAFYLCASSGIRASNGNTIYFGEGSWLTVV.

The rearrangement uses TRBV4-2 and TRBJ2-5; D is uncertain. The CDR3 has 14 amino acids. Looked up from germline, CDR1 is LGHNA and CDR2 is YNFKEQ. With 1 base removed from V and 3 bases from J, the gap between germline ends came to 9 bases. The chain's CDR3 is CASSQGRKEETQYF. CDR3 nucleotides: TGTGCCAGCAGCCAAGGGAGAAAGGAAGAGACCCAGTACTTC.

V gene TRBV21-1 combines with J gene TRBJ1-6; the D call in the table, TRBD1, was not verified against the DNA. TRBV21-1 is annotated as a pseudogene. CDR3 length: 15 amino acids. CDR3: CASSRTYRGNSPLHF. For the CDR3, the DNA is TGTGCCAGCAGCCGCACATACAGGGGGAACTCACCCCTCCACTTT.

The V gene is TRBV4-3, the J gene TRBJ2-2; 8 nucleotides agree with TRBD2. Germline assignment: CDR1 LGHNA and CDR2 YSLEER. The CDR3 runs 15 residues. The J segment lost 0 bases and the V segment lost 4 bases, leaving 1 base of the junction unmatched. CDR3 sequence reads: CASSPGGANTGELFF. CDR3 DNA: TGCGCCAGCAGCCCGGGGGGGGCGAACACCGGGGAGCTGTTTTTT.

The chain couples TRBV7-9 to TRBJ2-7, with 7 positions matching TRBD2. Germline V gene sequence: CDR1 SEHNR, CDR2 FQNEAQ (reference sequence). V dropped 2 bases and J dropped 1; count of bases not matched to a gene: 8. This CDR3 spans 16 amino acids. CDR3 protein: CASSLISGRRSYEQYF. The CDR3 bases are TGTGCCAGCAGCTTAATTTCCGGGAGGAGGTCCTACGAGCAGTACTTC.